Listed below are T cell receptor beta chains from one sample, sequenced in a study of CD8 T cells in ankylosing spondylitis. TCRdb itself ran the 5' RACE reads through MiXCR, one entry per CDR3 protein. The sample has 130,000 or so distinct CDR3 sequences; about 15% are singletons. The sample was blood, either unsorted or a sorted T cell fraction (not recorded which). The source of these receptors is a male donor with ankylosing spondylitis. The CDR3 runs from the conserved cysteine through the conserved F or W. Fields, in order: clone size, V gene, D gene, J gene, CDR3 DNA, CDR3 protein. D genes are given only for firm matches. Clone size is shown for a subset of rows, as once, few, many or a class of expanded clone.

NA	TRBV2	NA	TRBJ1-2	TGTGCCAGCTGGACCGATTCCGGTAACTATGGCTACACCTTC	CASWTDSGNYGYTF
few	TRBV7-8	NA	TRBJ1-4	TGTGCCAGCAGCTTAGGGTCTGGTGCAGAAAAACTGTTTTTT	CASSLGSGAEKLFF
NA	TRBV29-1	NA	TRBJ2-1	TGCAGCGCAGCCGGGAGTGAGCAGTTCTTC	CSAAGSEQFF
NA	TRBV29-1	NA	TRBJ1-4	TGCAGCGCCTGGGGGGCGATGACAGGCCGAGGGGAAAAACTGTTTTTT	CSAWGAMTGRGEKLFF
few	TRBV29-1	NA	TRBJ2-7	TGCAGCGCTAGGGATGCCTACGAGCAGTACTTC	CSARDAYEQYF
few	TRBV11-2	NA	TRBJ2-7	TGTGCCAGCAGCCGACCGGTGGGCGGGGATCCCTACGAGCAGTACTTC	CASSRPVGGDPYEQYF
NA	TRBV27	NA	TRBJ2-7	TGTGCCAGCAGTTCACGACCAGGGATGGACGAGCAGTACTTC	CASSSRPGMDEQYF
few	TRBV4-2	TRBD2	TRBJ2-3	TGTGCCAGCAGCCAAGAGCGGGAGGGCCCAGATACGCAGTATTTT	CASSQEREGPDTQYF
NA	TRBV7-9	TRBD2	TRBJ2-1	TGTGCCAGCAGCCCCCCGCCTAGCGGGAGTAAAGAGCAGTTCTTC	CASSPPPSGSKEQFF
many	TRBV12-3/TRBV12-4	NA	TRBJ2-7	TGTGCCAGCAGTTTGGAAGGCTACGAGCAGTACTTC	CASSLEGYEQYF
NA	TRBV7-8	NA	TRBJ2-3	TGTGCCAGCAGCATCCGTCCCGGTTATACGCAGTATTTT	CASSIRPGYTQYF
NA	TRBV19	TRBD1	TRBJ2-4	TGTGCCAGTAGTATAGGACAGGGGAGAGACATTCAGTACTTC	CASSIGQGRDIQYF
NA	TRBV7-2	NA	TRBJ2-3	TGTGCCAGCAGCTTATATCCCACAGATACGCAGTATTTT	CASSLYPTDTQYF
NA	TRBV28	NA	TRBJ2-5	TGTGCCAGCAGACCCGGACGGACCCAAGAGACCCAGTACTTC	CASRPGRTQETQYF
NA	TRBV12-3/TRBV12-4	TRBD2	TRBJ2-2	TGTGCCAGCAGAGGAAGAGCGGGAGCGACGAACACCGGGGAGCTGTTTTTT	CASRGRAGATNTGELFF
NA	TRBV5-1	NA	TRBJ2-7	TGCGCCAGCAGCTTGGTGGGGGCGTCCCAATACGAGCAGTACTTC	CASSLVGASQYEQYF
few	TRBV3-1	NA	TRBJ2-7	TGTGCCAGCAGCCAGGACCCAGCTGTTAGGGGCGAGGACGAGCAGTACTTC	CASSQDPAVRGEDEQYF
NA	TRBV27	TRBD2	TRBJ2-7	TGTGCCAGCAGTTTGGGCGGGAGGCCCTCCTACGAGCAGTACTTC	CASSLGGRPSYEQYF
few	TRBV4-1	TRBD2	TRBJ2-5	TGCGCCAGCAGCCAAGTCCAACCCTTCCTAGCGGGGCAAGAGACCCAGTACTTC	CASSQVQPFLAGQETQYF
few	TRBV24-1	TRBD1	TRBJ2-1	TGTGCCACCAGTGACGACCGGGACAGGGATTACAATGAGCAGTTCTTC	CATSDDRDRDYNEQFF
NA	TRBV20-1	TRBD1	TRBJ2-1	TGCAGTGCTAGGTTCAGGGGGCGCCCAGATGAGCAGTTCTTC	CSARFRGRPDEQFF
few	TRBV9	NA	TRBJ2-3	TGTGCCAGCAGCGGGTTCAGAAGCACAGATACGCAGTATTTT	CASSGFRSTDTQYF
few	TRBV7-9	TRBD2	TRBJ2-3	TGTGCCAGCAGCCCGATAGCGGGAACCAGGCCAGATACGCAGTATTTT	CASSPIAGTRPDTQYF
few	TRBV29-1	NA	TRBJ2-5	TGCAGCGTTGAGTTCCGCAGCGTGTCGGTAGCCCAGTACTTC	CSVEFRSVSVAQYF
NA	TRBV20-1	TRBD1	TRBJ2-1	TGCAGTGCTAGAGATCTAGACAGGGGCCCCTACAATGAGCAGTTCTTC	CSARDLDRGPYNEQFF
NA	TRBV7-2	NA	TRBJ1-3	TGTGCCAGCAGCTTAGGGGGCTACTCTGGAAACACCATATATTTT	CASSLGGYSGNTIYF
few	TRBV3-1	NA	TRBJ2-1	TGTGCCAGCAGCCAAGGTTGGGGGGCCGGGAATGAGCAGTTCTTC	CASSQGWGAGNEQFF
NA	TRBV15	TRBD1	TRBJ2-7	TGTGCCACCAGCAGTCCGGACAGGGCATACGAGCAGTACTTC	CATSSPDRAYEQYF
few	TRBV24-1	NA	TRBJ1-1	TGTGCCACCAGTTGCGTGAGGTGCACTGAAGCTTTCTTT	CATSCVRCTEAFF
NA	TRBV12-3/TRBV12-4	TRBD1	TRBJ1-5	TGTGCCAGCAGCCGACAGGGGGCTGGTCAGCCCCAGCATTTT	CASSRQGAGQPQHF
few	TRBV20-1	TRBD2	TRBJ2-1	TGCAGTGCTAGACCCCGGACTAGCGAGACCTACAATGAGCAGTTCTTC	CSARPRTSETYNEQFF